The 8 T cell receptor beta chains below all came from one sample that was sequenced in a study of shared clonotypes between healthy human individuals. Profiling relied on immunoSEQ multiplex PCR, and the TCRdb table lists in-frame clones only, not all of them. The table includes millions of clones, about 95% detected once. Positively selected for CCR7, the CD45RO-negative cells used as naive CD8 cells excluded terminally differentiated effector memory CD45RA+ cells. Sequenced material: naive CD8+ T cells sorted from blood. These TCRs come from a man younger than 30 in good health.

This clone has only one observation. The V and J genes are TRBV28 and TRBJ1-6, with D tentatively TRBD1 (6 bases). The germline V gene has CDR1 MDHEN and CDR2 SYDVKM. Trimming removed 9 bases at V and 6 bases at J, with 15 bases between. The CDR3 has 14 amino acids. The CDR3: CASHSGVSNSPLHF. Written as DNA, the CDR3 is TGTGCCAGTCACTCAGGGGTGAGTAATTCACCCCTCCACTTT. Using reference TRBV28 and TRBJ1-6 for the parts outside the CDR3, the full variable domain is DVKVTQSSRYLVKRTGEKVFLECVQDMDHENMFWYRQDPGLGLRLIYFSYDVKMKEKGDIPEGYSVSREKKERFSLILESASTNQTSMYLCASHSGVSNSPLHFGNGTRLTVT.

Written as DNA, the CDR3 is TGCAGCGTTATAGGGGGGACCTCGTATGGCTACACCTTC. Translation: CSVIGGTSYGYTF. This chain uses TRBV29-1 with TRBJ1-2; tentatively, D is TRBD1 (6 bases). The CDR3 sequence is 13 residues long. Trimming took off 5 bases at V and 5 bases at J, with 15 bases between the two ends. Per germline, CDR1 SQVTM and CDR2 ANQGSEA.

V is TRBV9 and J is TRBJ2-1; TRBD2 might be the D (6 bases). The CDR3 is 18 amino acids. The germline CDR1 and CDR2 sequences are SGDLS and YYNGEE. The V and J ends lost 0 bases and 2 bases respectively, with 18 bases between them. The CDR3 DNA follows: TGTGCCAGCAGCGTAGCTGAGGCGACTAGTGTCCCCTACAATGAGCAGTTCTTC. Amino acids: CASSVAEATSVPYNEQFF.

To note about this clone: The same CDR3 arises from other DNA sequences in this sample as well. The CDR3 spells CASSYGSGEQYF. CDR3 coding DNA: TGTGCCAGCAGTTACGGTAGCGGCGAGCAGTACTTC. The chain links TRBV6-5 to TRBJ2-7; TRBD2 is a possible D gene (6 bases). This CDR3 contains 12 residues. Germline CDR1 is MNHEY and CDR2 is SVGAGI. V lost 2 bases and J 6 bases, leaving 8 bases between the germline ends.

V gene TRBV7-9 combines with J gene TRBJ2-3; either TRBD1 or TRBD2 may supply D (6 bases each). The CDR3 has 13 residues. CDR1 is SEHNR and CDR2 is FQNEAQ in the germline V gene (reference sequence). Between the trimmed V and J ends, which lost 7 bases and 4 bases, there was a span of 12 bases. The CDR3 bases are TGTGCCAGCACCACTCGGGGGCCAGATACGCAGTATTTT. This sequence encodes CASTTRGPDTQYF.

V is TRBV7-2 and J is TRBJ1-1; D is undetermined. The CDR3 consists of 14 residues. Trimming took off 1 base at V and 5 bases at J, with 11 bases between the two ends. Germline CDR1 and CDR2: SGHTA and FQGNSA. The CDR3 region is CASSLVSGGTEAFF. The CDR3 coding sequence is TGTGCCAGCAGCTTAGTATCGGGTGGAACTGAAGCTTTCTTT.

The chain employs TRBV7-8 and TRBJ1-5; D is uncertain. Per the germline V gene, CDR1 is SGHVS and CDR2 is FQNEAQ. V lost 0 bases to trimming and J lost 0 bases, with 9 bases between them. The CDR3 spans 16 residues. CDR3 sequence reads: CASSLAGGYSNQPQHF. In DNA, the CDR3 is TGTGCCAGCAGCTTAGCAGGCGGATATAGCAATCAGCCCCAGCATTTT.

Concerning this clone: The same CDR3 also results from other DNA sequences found in this sample. The chain joins TRBV6-5 to TRBJ1-1; 7 bases map to TRBD1. The germline gives CDR1 MNHEY, CDR2 SVGAGI. V shed 2 bases and J 0 bases; nucleotides not matched to a gene: 3. This CDR3 has 15 residues. The CDR3 DNA reads TGTGCCAGCAGTTACGGTCAGGGGGTGAACACTGAAGCTTTCTTT. Amino acids: CASSYGQGVNTEAFF.